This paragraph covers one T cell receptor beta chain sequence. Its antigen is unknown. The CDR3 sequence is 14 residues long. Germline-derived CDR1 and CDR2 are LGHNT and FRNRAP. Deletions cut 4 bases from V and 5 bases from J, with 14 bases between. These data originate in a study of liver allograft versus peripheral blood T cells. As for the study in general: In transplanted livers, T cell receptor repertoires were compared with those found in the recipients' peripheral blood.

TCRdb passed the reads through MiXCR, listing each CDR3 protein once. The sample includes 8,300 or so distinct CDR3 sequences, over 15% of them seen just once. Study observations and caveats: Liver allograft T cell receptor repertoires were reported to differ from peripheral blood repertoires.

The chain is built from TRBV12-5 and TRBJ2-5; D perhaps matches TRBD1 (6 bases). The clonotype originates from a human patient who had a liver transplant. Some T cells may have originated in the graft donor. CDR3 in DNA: TGTGCTAGTGGTTCCGCCGGACAGTTTGAGACCCAGTACTTC. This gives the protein CASGSAGQFETQYF.